Sequencing of this TCR beta chain was carried out in a study of cytomegalovirus exposure and HLA in healthy donors. Whole-study findings and limits: It is likely that the observed cluster of highly shared sequence variants was a sequencing artifact.

The germline V and J ends were trimmed by 2 bases and 2 bases, with 14 bases remaining between them. The germline gives CDR1 SGHKS, CDR2 YYEKEE (reference sequence). The CDR3 covers 15 residues. PCR employed 60 Vbeta and 13 Jbeta primers. In the source study's methods: Later reanalysis found around 74 million unique TCR beta chains, around 10 million of them shared. The repertoire was sequenced with immunoSEQ multiplex PCR; TCRdb's copy has only in-frame clones and lacks some. From that table come the V and J calls and clone size; the DNA was used to work out D and trimming. The top ten clones hold 2% to 2.5% of a sample with some 210,000 clones, 77% of them seen once. This clone was detected only a few times. The antigen is not known.

V gene TRBV5-5 combines with J gene TRBJ2-7; maybe TRBD2 (6 bases). The TCR sequence derives from a woman in her thirties in good health and CMV-seropositive. The specimen sequenced was PBMCs. The chain's CDR3 is CASSFALGEAYEQYF. The CDR3 nucleotides are TGTGCCAGCAGCTTTGCCCTCGGGGAGGCCTACGAGCAGTACTTC.